The entry below describes one T cell receptor beta chain. This clone was seen just once. The specificity of this receptor is unknown. No base-level quality is on record; no much larger clone is a single base apart. The trial excluded patients who had a history of autoimmune disease or were on systemic immunosuppression. Peripheral blood for TCR sequencing was collected from all dose cohorts at baseline, on cycle 4 day 1, and on cycle 7 day 1. The samples were drawn from a first-in-human, open-label, multicenter phase I dose-escalation trial of ivuxolimab. Adults with locally advanced or metastatic head and neck squamous cell, hepatocellular, melanoma or renal cell carcinoma were enrolled in the trial. Before TCR sequencing, CD4+ T cells and CD8+ T cells were sorted from peripheral blood as separate populations. The data originate from a study of OX40 agonist ivuxolimab in advanced cancers. Study-level background: Ivuxolimab, which targeted the costimulatory receptor OX40 (CD134), was an agonistic, fully human IgG2 monoclonal antibody. Intravenous ivuxolimab was administered to patients every 2 weeks at six dose levels: 0.01, 0.1, 0.3, 1.5, 3 and 10 mg/kg. Patients were allowed to have had prior anti-PD-1, anti-PD-L1 or anti-CTLA-4 therapy, and 30% to 50% of the dose-escalation patients had previously received checkpoint inhibitors. The paper covers the monotherapy dose-escalation part of the phase I ivuxolimab trial, which included N = 52 patients. Partial responses were achieved by three dose-escalation patients, of whom one had hepatocellular carcinoma and two had cutaneous melanoma. Of the 50 or so patients in dose escalation, around 19 had hepatocellular carcinoma, approximately 15 had melanoma, 9 had renal cell carcinoma and 9 had head and neck cancer. In the dose-escalation cohort, around four fifths of patients were male, and the mean age was around 65 years with a range of about 20 to 79. The purpose of peripheral TCRbeta sequencing was to test whether ivuxolimab changed TCR sequence diversity and led to clonal T-cell expansion.

Genomic DNA was isolated from the sorted cells so that the TCRbeta CDR3 region could be sequenced. The immunoSEQ Assay was used to sequence the TCRbeta CDR3 regions. Here the immuneACCESS table is served through TCRdb, limited to in-frame sequences with V and J called. Missing clones are a known gap in these copies; in checked studies unresolved V genes cover under half, and the rest lacks a known reason. Here the sample has 50,000 to 65,000 clones; around nine tenths occur a single time. The top ten clonotypes cover around 0.6% of the sample. The paper's findings and limits, for the study overall: In the 0.1-3.0 mg/kg groups, partial responders had among the lowest normalized peripheral clonal expansion, particularly in CD8+ T cells. At doses from 0.1 to 3.0 mg/kg, clonal expansion was seen in both CD4+ and CD8+ blood T cells between baseline and week 6. Low levels of normalized T-cell clonal expansion were also seen in some patients who did not respond. The antigen specificity of the peripheral T cells that underwent clonal expansion was not determined. After ivuxolimab, CD8+ T cells had more expanded clones than CD4+ T cells on average.

The CDR3 measures 15 amino acids from cysteine to phenylalanine. CDR3 DNA is the only sequence kept; it has 45 bases, read in frame from the first base. CDR1 SGHTA and CDR2 FQGNSA were looked up in the germline V gene. V is cut back by 5 bases and J by 0 bases, with 2 bases in the junction unmatched. The chain is encoded by TRBV7-2 joined to TRBJ1-5; the junction holds 9 bases that match TRBD1. This receptor was obtained from an adult with an advanced solid tumor such as melanoma, head and neck, liver or kidney cancer. The specimen comprised CD4+ or CD8+ T cells sorted from blood, sampled in a trial of the OX40 agonist ivuxolimab. Here is the DNA: TGTGCCAGCAGCCGGACAGGGGATAGCAATCAGCCCCAGCATTTT. It codes for CASSRTGDSNQPQHF.